The T cell receptor beta chain under discussion was sequenced for a study of OX40 agonist ivuxolimab in advanced cancers. Study context: Patients receiving dose escalation had hepatocellular carcinoma, melanoma, renal cell or head and neck cancer. Cohort: 80% to 90% men, mean age about 60, aged roughly 23 to 90. Study-wide results and limits: Expanded peripheral T-cell antigen specificity went undetermined.

The method was immunoSEQ multiplex PCR; TCRdb's version includes in-frame clones alone and lacks a portion of them. The table lists approximately 91,000 clones, approximately 87% of them singletons, with about 4% in the top ten. Comment on this clone: Its antigen is as yet unknown.

Germline V gene data show CDR1 as GTSNPN and CDR2 as SVGIG (reference sequence). CDR3 length: 15 amino acids. With V trimmed by 3 bases and J by 2 bases, 6 bases remained unmatched. The origin of this receptor is an adult with an advanced solid tumor such as melanoma, head and neck, liver or kidney cancer. The genes are TRBV30 and TRBJ2-1, with 8 bases identical to TRBD1. The starting material was CD4+ or CD8+ T cells sorted from blood, obtained in a trial of the OX40 agonist ivuxolimab. In DNA form, the CDR3 reads TGTGCCTGGAGGCCATGGGACAGGACCTACAATGAGCAGTTCTTC. Translated, it gives CAWRPWDRTYNEQFF.